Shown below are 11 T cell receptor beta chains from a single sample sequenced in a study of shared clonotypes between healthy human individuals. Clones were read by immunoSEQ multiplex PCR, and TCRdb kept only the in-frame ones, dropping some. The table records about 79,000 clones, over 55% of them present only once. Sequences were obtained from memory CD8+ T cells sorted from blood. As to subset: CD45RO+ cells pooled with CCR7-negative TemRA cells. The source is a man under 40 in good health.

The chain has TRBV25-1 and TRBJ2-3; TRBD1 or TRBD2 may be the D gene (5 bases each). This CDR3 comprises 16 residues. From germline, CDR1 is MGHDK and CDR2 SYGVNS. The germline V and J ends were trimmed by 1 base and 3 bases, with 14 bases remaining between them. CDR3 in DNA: TGTGCCAGCAGTGAATTTGGGGGAGCAAGGACAGATACGCAGTATTTT. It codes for CASSEFGGARTDTQYF.

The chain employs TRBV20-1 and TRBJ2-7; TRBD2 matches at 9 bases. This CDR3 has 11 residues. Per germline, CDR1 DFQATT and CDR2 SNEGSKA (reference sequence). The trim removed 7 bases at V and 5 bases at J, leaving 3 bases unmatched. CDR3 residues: CSGTSADEQYF. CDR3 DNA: TGCAGTGGGACTAGCGCGGACGAGCAGTACTTC.

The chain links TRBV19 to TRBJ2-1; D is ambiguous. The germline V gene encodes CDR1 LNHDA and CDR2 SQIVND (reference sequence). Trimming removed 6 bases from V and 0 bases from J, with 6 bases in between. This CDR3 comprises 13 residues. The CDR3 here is CASSQSSYNEQFF. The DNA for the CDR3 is TGTGCCAGTAGCCAAAGCTCCTACAATGAGCAGTTCTTC. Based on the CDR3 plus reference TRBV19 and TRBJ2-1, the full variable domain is DGGITQSPKYLFRKEGQNVTLSCEQNLNHDAMYWYRQDPGQGLRLIYYSQIVNDFQKGDIAEGYSVSREKKESFPLTVTSAQKNPTAFYLCASSQSSYNEQFFGPGTRLTVL.

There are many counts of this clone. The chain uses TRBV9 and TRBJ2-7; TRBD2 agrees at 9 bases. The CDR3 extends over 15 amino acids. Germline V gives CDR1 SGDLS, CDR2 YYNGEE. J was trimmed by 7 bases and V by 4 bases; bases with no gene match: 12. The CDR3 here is CASSPELGLASEQYF. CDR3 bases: TGTGCCAGCAGCCCTGAGTTGGGACTAGCAAGTGAGCAGTACTTC.

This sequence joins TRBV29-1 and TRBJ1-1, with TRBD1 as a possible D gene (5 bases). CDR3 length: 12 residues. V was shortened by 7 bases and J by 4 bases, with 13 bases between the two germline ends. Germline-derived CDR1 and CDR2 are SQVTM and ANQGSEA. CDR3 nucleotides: TGCAGCGGTGATCCGGGGGGCACTGAAGCTTTCTTT. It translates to CSGDPGGTEAFF.

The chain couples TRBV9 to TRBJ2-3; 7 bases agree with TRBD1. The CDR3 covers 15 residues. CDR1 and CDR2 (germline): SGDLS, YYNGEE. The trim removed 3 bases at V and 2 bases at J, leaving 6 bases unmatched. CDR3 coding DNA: TGTGCCAGCAGCGCAAGGGGGCTACACACAGATACGCAGTATTTT. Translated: CASSARGLHTDTQYF. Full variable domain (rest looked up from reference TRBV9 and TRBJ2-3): DSGVTQTPKHLITATGQRVTLRCSPRSGDLSVYWYQQSLDQGLQFLIQYYNGEERAKGNILERFSAQQFPDLHSELNLSSLELGDSALYFCASSARGLHTDTQYFGPGTRLTVL.

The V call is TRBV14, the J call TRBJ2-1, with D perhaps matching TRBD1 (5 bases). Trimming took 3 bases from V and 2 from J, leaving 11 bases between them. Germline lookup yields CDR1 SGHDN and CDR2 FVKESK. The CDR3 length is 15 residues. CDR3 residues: CASSHLRTTYNEQFF. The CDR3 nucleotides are TGTGCCAGCAGCCACCTTAGGACAACCTACAATGAGCAGTTCTTC.

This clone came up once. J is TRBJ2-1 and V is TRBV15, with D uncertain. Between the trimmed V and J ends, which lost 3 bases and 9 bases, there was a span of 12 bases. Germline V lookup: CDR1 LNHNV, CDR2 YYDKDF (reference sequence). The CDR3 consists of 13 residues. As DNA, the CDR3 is TGTGCCACCAGCAGGGGCTCTGGAAGTGAGCAGTTCTTC. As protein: CATSRGSGSEQFF. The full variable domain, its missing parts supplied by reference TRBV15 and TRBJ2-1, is DAMVIQNPRYQVTQFGKPVTLSCSQTLNHNVMYWYQQKSSQAPKLLFHYYDKDFNNEADTPDNFQSRRPNTSFCFLDIRSPGLGDTAMYLCATSRGSGSEQFFGPGTRLTVL.

The CDR3 region is CASSGLAPSYEQYF. As DNA, the CDR3 is TGTGCCAGCTCAGGGCTAGCGCCGTCCTACGAGCAGTACTTC. The chain has TRBV18 and TRBJ2-7; perhaps TRBD2 as D (6 bases). The germline V and J ends were trimmed by 5 bases and 1 base, with 12 bases remaining between them. This CDR3 has 14 amino acids. The germline V gene encodes CDR1 KGHSH and CDR2 LQKENI.

The CDR3 reads CASSEQGGLAKNIQYF. The CDR3 DNA reads as TGTGCCAGCAGCGAGCAGGGTGGACTAGCCAAAAACATTCAGTACTTC. The chain is built from TRBV4-2 and TRBJ2-4, with D perhaps being TRBD1 or TRBD2 (5 bases each). Deletions cut 5 bases from V and 0 bases from J, with 14 bases between. Germline assignment: CDR1 LGHNA and CDR2 YNFKEQ. The CDR3 runs 16 residues.

The CDR3, as DNA: TGTGCCAGCAGCTTATCTTCGGGAGAAGGCCACGAGCAGTACTTC. Amino acid sequence: CASSLSSGEGHEQYF. J is TRBJ2-7 and V is TRBV7-9, with D possibly TRBD2 on 6 matching bases. The CDR3 spans 15 residues. The germline gives CDR1 SEHNR, CDR2 FQNEAQ (reference sequence). The germline V and J ends were trimmed by 2 bases and 5 bases, with 16 bases remaining between them.